The rows below give T cell receptor beta chains drawn from one sample of a study of STAT5B mutations in CD4+ large granular lymphocyte leukemia. Clones were read by immunoSEQ multiplex PCR, and TCRdb kept only the in-frame ones, dropping some. The profile shows about 30,000 clones, more than 70% of them singletons. Sample: CD4+ T cells from blood buffy coats. The receptor set was obtained from a human donor in good health. CDR3s include the opening cysteine and the closing phenylalanine or tryptophan. D genes are given only for firm matches. Where a row states a size, it is once, few, many or the class of an expanded clone; other rows omit it.

TRBV14	NA	TRBJ2-7	NA	TGTGCCAGCAGCCTCAAAGGGAGTAGCGGGCAGTACTTC	CASSLKGSSGQYF
TRBV5-8	NA	TRBJ1-2	NA	TGTGCCAGCAGCTTGGACAGTAACTATGGCTACACCTTC	CASSLDSNYGYTF
TRBV11-3	few	TRBJ2-2	NA	TGTGCCAGCAGCCCCCGGGGACCTAGCAACACCGGGGAGCTGTTTTTT	CASSPRGPSNTGELFF
TRBV6-6	NA	TRBJ1-2	NA	TGTGCCAGCAGTCGAGGTTCGACAGGTAGTGGCTACACCTTC	CASSRGSTGSGYTF
TRBV2	NA	TRBJ2-7	NA	TGTGCCAGCAGTGAAAGCTCCTACGAGCAGTACTTC	CASSESSYEQYF
TRBV2	NA	TRBJ1-3	NA	TGTGCCAGCAGTTGGGACACCAGCTCTGGAAACACCATATATTTT	CASSWDTSSGNTIYF
TRBV11-2	NA	TRBJ2-3	NA	TGTGCCAGCAGCTCCGGCTTCAGTACAGATACGCAGTATTTT	CASSSGFSTDTQYF
TRBV7-3	few	TRBJ2-5	TRBD2	TGTGCCAGCAGTGTAGGGGCGGGAGGCCAAGAGACCCAGTACTTC	CASSVGAGGQETQYF
TRBV5-1	NA	TRBJ2-1	TRBD2	TGCGCCAGCAGCCAAATGACTAGCGGGAAGAACAATGAGCAGTTCTTC	CASSQMTSGKNNEQFF
TRBV7-6	NA	TRBJ2-3	NA	TGTGCCAGCAGCTTATTATCTCCACCGGATACGCAGTATTTT	CASSLLSPPDTQYF
TRBV25-1	few	TRBJ1-1	NA	TGTGCCAGCAGTCCGAGCAGTTCCCAACCCCAAGCTTTCTTT	CASSPSSSQPQAFF
TRBV9	NA	TRBJ2-1	TRBD2	TGTGCCAGCAGCGTAGGAGCGGGAGCCTACAATGAGCAGTTCTTC	CASSVGAGAYNEQFF